This T cell receptor (beta chain) was captured by sequencing in a study of Graves' ophthalmopathy and Graves' hyperthyroidism. This clonotype was seen a handful of times. The antigen is not known. Amplified TCR beta CDR3 regions were obtained using RNA transcripts as template. The library came from an HTBI-primed first-round RT-PCR and a second-round multiplex PCR. A single record per CDR3 protein comes from TCRdb applying MiXCR to the multiplex PCR reads. The sample shows around 50,000 distinct CDR3 sequences, around 48% of them seen only once. Whole-study findings and limits: At less than 71% sensitivity and 72.22% specificity, the model predicted progression of the ophthalmopathy.

The germline V and J ends were trimmed by 3 bases and 0 bases, with 7 bases remaining between them. CDR1 ENHRY and CDR2 SYGVKD come from the germline V gene. CDR3 length equals 14 residues. Source material: peripheral blood. The sequence came from an adult man with Graves' ophthalmopathy. V and J are TRBV10-3 and TRBJ2-3, with D perhaps TRBD2 (6 bases). In nucleotides, the CDR3 is TGTGCCATCAGTGACAGCGGGAGCACAGATACGCAGTATTTT. This gives the protein CAISDSGSTDTQYF.